The 6 T cell receptor beta chains listed next were all sequenced from one sample in a study of OX40 agonist ivuxolimab in advanced cancers. Assay used: immunoSEQ multiplex PCR; TCRdb lists only in-frame clones, some missing. The table includes 60,000 to 80,000 clones, roughly 80% detected once. The sequences come from CD4+ or CD8+ T cells sorted from blood, collected in a trial of the OX40 agonist ivuxolimab. The receptors shown here come from an adult with an advanced solid tumor such as melanoma, head and neck, liver or kidney cancer.

This clone was counted a few times. This chain links TRBV5-1 with TRBJ1-2; TRBD1 might be the D (6 bases). Trimming took off 0 bases at V and 8 bases at J, with 14 bases between the two ends. CDR3 length: 14 residues. Germline CDR1 SGHRS, CDR2 YFSETQ. The CDR3 DNA follows: TGCGCCAGCAGCTTGGGGGACAAAAACGGCGGCTACACCTTC. Amino acids: CASSLGDKNGGYTF.

V gene TRBV5-6 combines with J gene TRBJ2-7, with D tentatively TRBD2 (5 bases). V gave up 0 bases and J gave up 5 bases, with 9 bases separating them. From germline, CDR1 is SGHDT and CDR2 YYEEEE. The CDR3 is made up of 13 amino acids. The CDR3 nucleotides read TGTGCCAGCAGCTTGGGAGGGCTCAACGAGCAGTACTTC. Translated: CASSLGGLNEQYF.

The rearrangement uses TRBV7-2 and TRBJ2-3; unclear D gene. This CDR3 spans 15 amino acids. V lost 4 bases and J lost 2, with 13 bases in between. Germline CDR1 is SGHTA and CDR2 is FQGNSA. CDR3 sequence: CASSSLGGITDTQYF. For the CDR3, the DNA is TGTGCCAGCAGCTCCCTTGGCGGAATCACAGATACGCAGTATTTT.

This clone is medium-sized in the sample. V gene TRBV5-1 combines with J gene TRBJ2-2; D gene ambiguous. Germline CDR1 is SGHRS and CDR2 is YFSETQ. V was cut by 0 bases and J by 3 bases, with 12 bases left in between. This CDR3 is built from 16 residues. DNA for the CDR3: TGCGCCAGCAGCTTGGGGTATCCCCAGGACACCGGGGAGCTGTTTTTT. It is translated as CASSLGYPQDTGELFF.

This rearrangement joins TRBV29-1 to TRBJ1-5; no clear D gene. CDR3 length equals 14 residues. Germline loops: CDR1 SQVTM, CDR2 ANQGSEA. The V and J ends lost 5 bases and 0 bases respectively, with 11 bases between them. The DNA for the CDR3 is TGCAGCGTTTCTACGGGGTATAGCAATCAGCCCCAGCATTTT. Its protein is CSVSTGYSNQPQHF.

This clone was observed a single time. The chain couples TRBV6-5 to TRBJ2-5; TRBD2 aligns across 9 bases. Germline V gene data show CDR1 as MNHEY and CDR2 as SVGAGI. The junction had 6 bases not matched to a gene; V was cut back by 0 bases and J by 4 bases. The CDR3 extends over 16 amino acids. CDR3 nucleotides: TGTGCCAGCAGTTACTCAGTAGCGGGGGCAGGAGAGACCCAGTACTTC. Its protein product is CASSYSVAGAGETQYF.